This T cell receptor (beta chain) was obtained from a study of blood T cell repertoires in COVID-19. Study background: Acute and convalescent COVID-19 specimens originated in the United States, Italy and Spain. The cDNA or gDNA used as material had been derived from T cells, B-cell-depleted T cells, or PBMCs.

The germline CDR1 and CDR2 sequences are MNHEY and SVGAGI. Deletions cut 6 bases from V and 0 bases from J, with 9 bases between. The CDR3 runs 14 residues. Study processing details: By means of reference gene primer amplification, nucleated cell counts were estimated. Here immunoSEQ multiplex PCR was the method, and the copy in TCRdb shows in-frame clones only, minus some. That table gives V, J and clone size, and the DNA gave D and trimming. Among about 230,000 clones listed, 65% to 90% were seen once. The Seattle patients joined while their infection was active and were tracked longitudinally afterward.

The V call is TRBV6-5, the J call TRBJ1-3, with TRBD1 as a possible D gene (6 bases). The specimen was peripheral blood. This TCR was sampled from a middle-aged man with COVID-19, enrolled during active disease. The chain's CDR3 is CASSGTLSGNTIYF. The DNA of the CDR3 is TGTGCCAGCAGCGGGACACTCTCTGGAAACACCATATATTTT.